This T cell receptor beta chain was recovered during a study of blood T cell repertoires in COVID-19. Study-wide context: Donors in the United States, Italy and Spain gave samples during acute or convalescent COVID-19.

Germline V CDR1 and CDR2: MNHEY, SMNVEV (reference sequence). The junction had 9 bases not matched to a gene; V was cut back by 6 bases and J by 5 bases. This CDR3 contains 14 residues. Data came from immunoSEQ multiplex PCR; TCRdb stores just in-frame clones and leaves some out. This table has about 120,000 clones, almost 90% appearing once. The source of this sequence is a woman aged 55-75 years with COVID-19, enrolled during active disease. The genes are TRBV27 and TRBJ1-1; 7 bases are a match to TRBD1. The source material was peripheral blood. CDR3 sequence reads: CASRTTRQGTEAFF. The CDR3 nucleotides are TGTGCCAGCAGAACTACTCGACAGGGAACTGAAGCTTTCTTT.